The present T cell receptor (beta chain) was sequenced within a study of blood T cell repertoires in COVID-19. Study details: The United States, Italy and Spain were the sources of the acute and convalescent COVID-19 samples. The analysed material was cDNA or gDNA that came from T cells, B-cell-depleted T cells, or PBMCs.

Germline CDR1 and CDR2: DFQATT and SNEGSKA (reference sequence). Trimming cost V 6 bases and J 5 bases; bases outside gene matches: 3. The CDR3 totals 11 residues. With regard to this clone: Other DNA sequences in the sample encode the same CDR3.

Source study methods: Estimation of nucleated cell counts was performed using reference gene primer amplification. Measured with immunoSEQ multiplex PCR; TCRdb has only the in-frame clones, and not every one. V and J calls and clone size are those listed in that table; D and trimming were worked out from the DNA. In the table there are some 250,000 clones, more than 75% of which are singletons. This chain links TRBV20-1 with TRBJ1-1; 7 nucleotides match TRBD1. This receptor was identified in a woman in her 30s who had recovered from COVID-19. Sequenced: peripheral blood. In DNA form, the CDR3 reads TGCAGTGCGTCCAGGGGGACTGAAGCTTTCTTT. It encodes CSASRGTEAFF.